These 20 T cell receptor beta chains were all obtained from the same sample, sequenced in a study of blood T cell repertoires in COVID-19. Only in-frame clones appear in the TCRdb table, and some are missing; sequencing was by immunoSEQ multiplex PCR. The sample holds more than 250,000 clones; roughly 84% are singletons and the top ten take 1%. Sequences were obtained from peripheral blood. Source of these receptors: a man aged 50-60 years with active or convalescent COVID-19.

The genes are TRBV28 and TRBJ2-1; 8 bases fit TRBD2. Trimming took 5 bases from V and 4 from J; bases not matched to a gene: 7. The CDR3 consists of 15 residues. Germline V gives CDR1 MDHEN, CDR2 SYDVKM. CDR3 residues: CASSTPGGRYNEQFF. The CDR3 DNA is TGTGCCAGCAGTACCCCGGGAGGGCGGTACAATGAGCAGTTCTTC.

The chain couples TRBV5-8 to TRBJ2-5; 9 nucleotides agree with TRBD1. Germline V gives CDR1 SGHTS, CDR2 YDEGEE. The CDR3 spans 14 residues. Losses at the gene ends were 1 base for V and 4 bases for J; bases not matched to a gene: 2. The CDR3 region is CASSLTGGGETQYF. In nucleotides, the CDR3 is TGTGCCAGCAGCTTGACAGGGGGCGGAGAGACCCAGTACTTC. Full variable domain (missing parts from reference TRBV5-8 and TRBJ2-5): EAGVTQSPTHLIKTRGQQATLRCSPISGHTSVYWYQQALGLGLQFLLWYDEGEERNRGNFPPRFSGRQFPNYSSELNVNALELEDSALYLCASSLTGGGETQYFGPGTRLLVL.

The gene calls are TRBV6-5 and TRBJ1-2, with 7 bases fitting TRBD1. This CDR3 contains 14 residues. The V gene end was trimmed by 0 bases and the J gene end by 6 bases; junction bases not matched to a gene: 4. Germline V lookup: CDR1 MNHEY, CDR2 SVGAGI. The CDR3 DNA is TGTGCCAGCAGTTACTCTGGACAGGTTAATGGCTACACCTTC. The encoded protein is CASSYSGQVNGYTF.

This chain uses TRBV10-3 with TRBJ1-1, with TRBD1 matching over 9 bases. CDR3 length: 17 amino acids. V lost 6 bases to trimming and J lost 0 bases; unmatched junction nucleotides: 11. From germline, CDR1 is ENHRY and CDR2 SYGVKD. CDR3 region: CAIRPQGALYMNTEAFF. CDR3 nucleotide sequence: TGTGCCATCAGACCACAGGGGGCTCTTTATATGAACACTGAAGCTTTCTTT.

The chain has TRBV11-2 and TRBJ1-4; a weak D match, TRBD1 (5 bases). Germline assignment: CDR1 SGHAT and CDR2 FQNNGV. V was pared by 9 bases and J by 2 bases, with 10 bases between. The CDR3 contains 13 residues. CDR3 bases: TGTGCCAGTCGACAGACCACTAATGAAAAACTGTTTTTT. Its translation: CASRQTTNEKLFF.

CDR3 in DNA: TGTGCCAGCAGCCTATCTTTGGCACAGGGGTTAGGTGGCTACACCTTC. This encodes CASSLSLAQGLGGYTF. The chain recombines TRBV5-4 with TRBJ1-2; 7 nucleotides agree with TRBD1. V gave up 4 bases and J gave up 7 bases; unmatched junction bases: 16. CDR3 length: 16 residues. Per the germline V gene, CDR1 is SGHNT and CDR2 is YYREEE (reference sequence).

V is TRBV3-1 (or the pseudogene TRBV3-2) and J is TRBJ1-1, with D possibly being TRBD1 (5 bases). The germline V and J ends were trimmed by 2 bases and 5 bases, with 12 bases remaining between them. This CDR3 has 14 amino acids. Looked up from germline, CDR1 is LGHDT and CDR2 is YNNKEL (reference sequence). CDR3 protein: CASSQLTGGTEAFF. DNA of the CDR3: TGTGCCAGCAGCCAACTTACGGGGGGGACTGAAGCTTTCTTT.

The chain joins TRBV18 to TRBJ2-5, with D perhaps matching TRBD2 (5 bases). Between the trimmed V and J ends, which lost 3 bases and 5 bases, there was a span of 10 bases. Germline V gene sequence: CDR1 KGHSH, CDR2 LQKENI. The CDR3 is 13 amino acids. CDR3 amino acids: CASSPAGGETQYF. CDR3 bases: TGTGCCAGCTCACCGGCAGGCGGGGAGACCCAGTACTTC.

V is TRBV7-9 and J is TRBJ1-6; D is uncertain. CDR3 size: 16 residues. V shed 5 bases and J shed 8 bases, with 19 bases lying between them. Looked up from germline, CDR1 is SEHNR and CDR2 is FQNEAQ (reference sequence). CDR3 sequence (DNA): TGTGCCAGCAGCGAGCCCCGGGGATCAGCGGATTCACCCCTCCACTTT. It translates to CASSEPRGSADSPLHF.

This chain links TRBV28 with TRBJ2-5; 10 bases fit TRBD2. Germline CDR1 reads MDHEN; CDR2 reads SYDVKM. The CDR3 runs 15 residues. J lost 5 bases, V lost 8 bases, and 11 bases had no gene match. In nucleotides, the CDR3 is TGTGCCAGCGGTGTAGCGGGAGGCCCCAGGGAGACCCAGTACTTC. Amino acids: CASGVAGGPRETQYF. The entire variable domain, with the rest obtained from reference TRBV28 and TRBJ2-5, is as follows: DVKVTQSSRYLVKRTGEKVFLECVQDMDHENMFWYRQDPGLGLRLIYFSYDVKMKEKGDIPEGYSVSREKKERFSLILESASTNQTSMYLCASGVAGGPRETQYFGPGTRLLVL.

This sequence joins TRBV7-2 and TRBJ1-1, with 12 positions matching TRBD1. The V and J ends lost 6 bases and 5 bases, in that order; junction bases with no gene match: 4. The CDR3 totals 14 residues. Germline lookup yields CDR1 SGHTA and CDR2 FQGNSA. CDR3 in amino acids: CASSWDRGRTEAFF. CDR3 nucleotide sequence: TGTGCCAGCAGTTGGGACAGGGGGCGGACTGAAGCTTTCTTT.

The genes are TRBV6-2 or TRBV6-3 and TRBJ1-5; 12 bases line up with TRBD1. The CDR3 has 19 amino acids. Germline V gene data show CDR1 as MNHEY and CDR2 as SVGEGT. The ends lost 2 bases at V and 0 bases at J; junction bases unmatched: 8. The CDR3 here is CASSYTGQGAVYSNQPQHF. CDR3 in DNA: TGTGCCAGCAGTTACACGGGACAGGGGGCCGTTTATAGCAATCAGCCCCAGCATTTT.

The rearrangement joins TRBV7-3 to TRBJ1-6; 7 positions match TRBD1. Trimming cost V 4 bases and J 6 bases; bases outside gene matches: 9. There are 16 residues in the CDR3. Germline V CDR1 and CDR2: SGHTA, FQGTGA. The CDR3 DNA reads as TGTGCCAGCAGCTCTCTAAACAGGGGTTCTAATTCACCCCTCCACTTT. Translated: CASSSLNRGSNSPLHF.

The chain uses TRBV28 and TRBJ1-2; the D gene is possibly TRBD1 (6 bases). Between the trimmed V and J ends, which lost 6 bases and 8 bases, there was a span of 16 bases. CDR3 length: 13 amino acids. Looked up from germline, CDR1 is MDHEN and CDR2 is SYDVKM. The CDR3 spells CASSPGGGRGYTF. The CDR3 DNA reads TGTGCCAGCAGCCCCGGGGGGGGCCGAGGCTACACCTTC.

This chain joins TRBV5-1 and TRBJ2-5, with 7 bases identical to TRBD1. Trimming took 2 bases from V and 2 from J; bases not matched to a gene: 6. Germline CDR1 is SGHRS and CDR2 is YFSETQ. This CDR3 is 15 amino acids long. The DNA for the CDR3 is TGCGCCAGCAGCTTAACGACAGGGACACAAGAGACCCAGTACTTC. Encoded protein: CASSLTTGTQETQYF.

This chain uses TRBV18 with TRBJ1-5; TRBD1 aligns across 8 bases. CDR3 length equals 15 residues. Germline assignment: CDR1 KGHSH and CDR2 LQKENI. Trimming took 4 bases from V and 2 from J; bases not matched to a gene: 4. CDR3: CASSQGQVGNQPQHF. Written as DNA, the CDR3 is TGTGCCAGCTCACAGGGACAGGTTGGCAATCAGCCCCAGCATTTT.

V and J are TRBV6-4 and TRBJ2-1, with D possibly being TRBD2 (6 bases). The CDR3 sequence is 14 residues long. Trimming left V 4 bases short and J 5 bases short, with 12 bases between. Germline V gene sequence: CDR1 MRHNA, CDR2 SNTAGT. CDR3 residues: CASSAGGIDNEQFF. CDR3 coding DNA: TGTGCCAGCAGTGCTGGCGGGATCGACAATGAGCAGTTCTTC.

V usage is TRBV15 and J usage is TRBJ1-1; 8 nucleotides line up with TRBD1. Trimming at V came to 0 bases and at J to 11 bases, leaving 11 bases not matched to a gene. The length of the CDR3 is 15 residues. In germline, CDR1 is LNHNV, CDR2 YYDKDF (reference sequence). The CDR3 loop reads CATSRDVDRAFRAFF. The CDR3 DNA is TGTGCCACCAGCAGAGATGTGGACAGGGCCTTCAGGGCTTTCTTT.

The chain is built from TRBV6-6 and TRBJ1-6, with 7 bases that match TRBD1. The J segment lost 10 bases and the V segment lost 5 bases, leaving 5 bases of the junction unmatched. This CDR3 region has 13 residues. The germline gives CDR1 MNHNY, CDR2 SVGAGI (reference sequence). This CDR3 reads CASSRTGDSPLHF. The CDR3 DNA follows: TGTGCCAGCAGTCGAACAGGGGACTCACCCCTCCACTTT.

This CDR3 reads CASSHGDSMNTEAFF. The DNA of the CDR3 is TGTGCCAGCAGCCACGGGGACAGTATGAACACTGAAGCTTTCTTT. V and J are TRBV6-5 and TRBJ1-1; 7 bases are a match to TRBD1. Trimming at V came to 6 bases and at J to 0 bases, leaving 7 bases not matched to a gene. The CDR3 runs to 15 residues. Germline V gives CDR1 MNHEY, CDR2 SVGAGI.